The 7 T cell receptor beta chains reported below all come from one sample, sequenced in a study of post-analysis software for immune sequencing data. Notes on the study in general: Included in a set of five TRBV segments more frequent in patients than controls were TRBV5-6, TRBV5-1 and TRBV20-1.

TCR beta cDNA libraries included unique molecular identifiers. In TCRdb, the PCR reads were re-called with MiXCR into one record per CDR3 protein. This sample yields 740,000 or so distinct CDR3 sequences, of which roughly half are seen a single time; 4.6% belongs to the top ten. Their antigens remain unidentified. The sequencing sample was made of blood. The receptors come from a girl between 10 and 17 years old with multiple sclerosis.

V gene TRBV5-6 combines with J gene TRBJ2-1; a weak D match, TRBD1 (5 bases). Trimming removed 0 bases at V and 3 bases at J, with 10 bases between. The CDR3 is 15 amino acids. Germline-derived CDR1 and CDR2 are SGHDT and YYEEEE. The DNA of the CDR3 is TGTGCCAGCAGCTTGGAAGGGGTTTTCTACAATGAGCAGTTCTTC. This codes for CASSLEGVFYNEQFF. The whole variable domain, filled in from reference TRBV5-6 and TRBJ2-1, reads DAGVTQSPTHLIKTRGQQVTLRCSPKSGHDTVSWYQQALGQGPQFIFQYYEEEERQRGNFPDRFSGHQFPNYSSELNVNALLLGDSALYLCASSLEGVFYNEQFFGPGTRLTVL.

The chain links TRBV15 to TRBJ1-2; unclear D gene. CDR1 and CDR2 from the germline V gene are LNHNV and YYDKDF (reference sequence). V was pared by 1 base and J by 2 bases, with 8 bases between. CDR3 length: 14 amino acids. The CDR3 loop is CATSRGSGNYGYTF. The CDR3 DNA follows: TGTGCCACCAGCAGAGGTTCAGGAAACTATGGCTACACCTTC.

The chain has TRBV5-1 and TRBJ2-5; D is perhaps TRBD1 (5 bases). V was shortened by 4 bases and J by 11 bases, with 18 bases between the two germline ends. The germline V gene encodes CDR1 SGHRS and CDR2 YFSETQ. CDR3 size: 13 residues. Written as DNA, the CDR3 is TGCGCCAGCAGCAGTATCAGGGTAGAGGAGCAGTACTTC. It translates to CASSSIRVEEQYF.

This clonotype was detected only once. The V and J genes are TRBV6-2 or TRBV6-3 and TRBJ2-3; 7 bases align to TRBD2. Germline assignment: CDR1 MNHEY and CDR2 SVGEGT. Trimming removed 6 bases from V and 9 bases from J; junction bases left unmatched: 6. CDR3 size: 12 residues. The CDR3 reads CASSRREDTQYF. The CDR3 coding sequence is TGTGCCAGCAGCCGCCGGGAGGACACGCAGTATTTT.

The chain links TRBV7-2 to TRBJ2-2, with 7 bases identical to TRBD2. This CDR3 comprises 14 residues. The germline V gene encodes CDR1 SGHTA and CDR2 FQGNSA. V dropped 4 bases and J dropped 4; count of bases not matched to a gene: 3. The DNA for the CDR3 is TGTGCCAGCAGCTCGGGGGGAGTCACCGGGGAGCTGTTTTTT. Protein sequence: CASSSGGVTGELFF. Together with reference TRBV7-2 and TRBJ2-2, the CDR3 gives the full variable domain: GAGVSQSPSNKVTEKGKDVELRCDPISGHTALYWYRQSLGQGLEFLIYFQGNSAPDKSGLPSDRFSAERTGGSVSTLTIQRTQQEDSAVYLCASSSGGVTGELFFGEGSRLTVL.

The rearrangement joins TRBV6-5 to TRBJ2-4, with 10 bases that match TRBD1. With V trimmed by 4 bases and J by 7 bases, 4 bases remained unmatched. This CDR3 has 14 amino acids. Per germline, CDR1 MNHEY and CDR2 SVGAGI. The DNA for the CDR3 is TGTGCCAGCAGTTCTTGGACAGGGGGTAACATTCAGTACTTC. Residues: CASSSWTGGNIQYF.

This clonotype was seen just once. Mismatch with germline at one junction end may stem from a read error. The J gene is TRBJ2-3, the V gene TRBV15; 9 positions match TRBD2. Germline CDR1 reads LNHNV; CDR2 reads YYDKDF (reference sequence). This CDR3 contains 16 residues. The CDR3 DNA reads TGTGCCACCAGCAGAGATCTAGCGGGGACCACAGATGCGCAGTATTTT. Its protein product is CATSRDLAGTTDAQYF. Drawing the rest from reference TRBV15 and TRBJ2-3, the complete variable domain is DAMVIQNPRYQVTQFGKPVTLSCSQTLNHNVMYWYQQKSSQAPKLLFHYYDKDFNNEADTPDNFQSRRPNTSFCFLDIRSPGLGDTAMYLCATSRDLAGTTDAQYFGPGTRLTVL.